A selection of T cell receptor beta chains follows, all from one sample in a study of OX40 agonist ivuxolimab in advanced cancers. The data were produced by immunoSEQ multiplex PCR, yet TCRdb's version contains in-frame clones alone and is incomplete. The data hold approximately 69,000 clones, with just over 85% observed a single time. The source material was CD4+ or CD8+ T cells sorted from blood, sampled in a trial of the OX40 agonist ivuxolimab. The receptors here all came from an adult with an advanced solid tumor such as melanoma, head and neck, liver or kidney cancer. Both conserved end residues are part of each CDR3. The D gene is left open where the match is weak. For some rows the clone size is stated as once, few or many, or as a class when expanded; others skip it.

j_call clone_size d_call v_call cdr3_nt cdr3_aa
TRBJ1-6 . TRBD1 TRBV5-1 TGCGCCAGCAGCTTGAGTTTTCAGGGGGCGGTGGGTTCACCCCTCCACTTT CASSLSFQGAVGSPLHF
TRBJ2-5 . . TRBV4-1 TGCGCCAGCAGCCAACCCGACAGGTCGAGGGAGACCCAGTACTTC CASSQPDRSRETQYF
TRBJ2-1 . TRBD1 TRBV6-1 TGTGCCAGCAGTGAGGGGGCAGGGGGCTACCCGAGCTCCTACAATGAGCAGTTCTTC CASSEGAGGYPSSYNEQFF
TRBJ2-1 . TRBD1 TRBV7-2 TGTGCCAGCAGCTTATACCCGACAGGGGGGTACAATGAGCAGTTCTTC CASSLYPTGGYNEQFF
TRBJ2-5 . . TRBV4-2 TGTGCCAGCAGCCGACAGACGATACAATCCGGGGCCCAAGAGACCCAGTACTTC CASSRQTIQSGAQETQYF
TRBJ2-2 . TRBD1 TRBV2 TGTGCCAGCAGTGTTGGACAGGGCGCCGGGGAGCTGTTTTTT CASSVGQGAGELFF
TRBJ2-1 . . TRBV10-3 TGTGCCACCCATACGGGGACACCCTACAATGAGCAGTTCTTC CATHTGTPYNEQFF
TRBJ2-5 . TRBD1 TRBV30 TGTGCCTGGAGTGTACGAGGGGGCACTTGGACCCAGTACTTC CAWSVRGGTWTQYF
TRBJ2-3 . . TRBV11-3 TGTGCCAGCAGCTTAAATACAGCGGGCACAGATACGCAGTATTTT CASSLNTAGTDTQYF
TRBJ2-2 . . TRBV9 TGTGCCAGCAGCCCTCGAGGGGGAAAGGGTGTCTCCGGGGAGCTGTTTTTT CASSPRGGKGVSGELFF
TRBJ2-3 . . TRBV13 TGTGCCAGCAGCTTAGGCCCTAGTAAGGGTGGTACGCAGTATTTT CASSLGPSKGGTQYF
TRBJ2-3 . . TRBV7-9 TGTGCCAGCAGCCCTCGAATCCCAGATACGCAGTATTTT CASSPRIPDTQYF
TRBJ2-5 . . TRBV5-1 TGCGCCAGCAGCCCCAGGGGAGGGGATAGTGAGACCCAGTACTTC CASSPRGGDSETQYF
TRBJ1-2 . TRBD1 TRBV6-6 TGTGCCAGCAGCCCCAGGGGGAAAGGCTACACCTTC CASSPRGKGYTF
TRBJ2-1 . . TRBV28 TGTGCCAGCAGTTTGTCTGAGGGGGGGTCCTACAATGAGCAGTTCTTC CASSLSEGGSYNEQFF
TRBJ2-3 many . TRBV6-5 TGTGCCAGCAGTTACTCGATCGGAGATACGCAGTATTTT CASSYSIGDTQYF
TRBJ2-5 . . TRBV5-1 TGCGCCAGCAGCTCCGAGGCTAGCCAAGAGACCCAGTACTTC CASSSEASQETQYF
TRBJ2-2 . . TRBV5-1 TGCGCCACCCCGGGGCAGGGCCGCAATTCGAACACCGGGGAGCTGTTTTTT CATPGQGRNSNTGELFF
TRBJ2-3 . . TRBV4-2 TGTGCCAGCAGCTCCGCGGTTCTTCGAGATACGCAGTATTTT CASSSAVLRDTQYF
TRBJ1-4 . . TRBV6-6 TGTGCCAGCAGACAAATCAGGGATTTCGGTGAAAAACTGTTTTTT CASRQIRDFGEKLFF
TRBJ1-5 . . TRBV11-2 TGTGCCAGCAGCAAAAATCGGGTCGTCCAGATAAGCAATCAGCCCCAGCATTTT CASSKNRVVQISNQPQHF
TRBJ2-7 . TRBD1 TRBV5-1 TGCGCCAGCAGTCTGGACAGGGTGGGTGAGCAGTACTTC CASSLDRVGEQYF
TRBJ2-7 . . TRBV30 TGTGCCTGCACGACTAGTATGTACGAGCAGTACTTC CACTTSMYEQYF
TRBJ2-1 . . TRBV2 TGTGCCAGCAGTGAGAGGCTAGCAGGTGAGCAGTTCTTC CASSERLAGEQFF
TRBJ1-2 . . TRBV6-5 TGTGCCAGCAGTTACGACAGCTATGGCTACACCTTC CASSYDSYGYTF
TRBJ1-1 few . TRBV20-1 TGCAGTGCTAGAGATGGAGGGACAGCTTTCTTT CSARDGGTAFF
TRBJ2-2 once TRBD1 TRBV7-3 TGTGCCAGCAGCCCGACAGGGACGAGCACCGGGGAGCTGTTTTTT CASSPTGTSTGELFF
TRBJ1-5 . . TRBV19 TGTGCCAGTAGTATAGGGCTCCGCACCAATCAGCCCCAGCATTTT CASSIGLRTNQPQHF
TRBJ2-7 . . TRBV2 TGTGCCAGCACCCGCCGCGATACCTACGAGCAGTACTTC CASTRRDTYEQYF
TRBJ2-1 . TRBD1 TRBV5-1 TGCGCCAGCAGCCCGGGACAGGACTACAATGAGCAGTTCTTC CASSPGQDYNEQFF
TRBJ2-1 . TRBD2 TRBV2 TGTGCCAGCAGTCCCTGGACTAGCGGCAGCTCCTACAATGAGCAGTTCTTC CASSPWTSGSSYNEQFF
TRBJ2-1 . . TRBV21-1 TGTGCCAGCAGCAAAGAGGATAGCGGGAGGCAACAGTACAATGAGCAGTTCTTC CASSKEDSGRQQYNEQFF
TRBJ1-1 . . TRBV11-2 TGTGCCAGCAGCTTAATGAACACTGAAGCTTTCTTT CASSLMNTEAFF
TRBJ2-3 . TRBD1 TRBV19 TGTGCCAGTAGTGAATGGGACAGGGCTCGCACAGATACGCAGTATTTT CASSEWDRARTDTQYF
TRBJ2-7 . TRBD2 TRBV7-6 TGTGCCAGCAGCTTAGGGGACGGGACTAGCGGGAATCTCTACGAGCAGTACTTC CASSLGDGTSGNLYEQYF
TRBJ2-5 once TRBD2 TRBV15 TGTGCCACCAGCAGAGATACGGGAGGACTGGAGACCCAGTACTTC CATSRDTGGLETQYF
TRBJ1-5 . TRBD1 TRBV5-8 TGTGCCGGCTCACAGGGGTACCGTCAGCCCCAGCATTTT CAGSQGYRQPQHF
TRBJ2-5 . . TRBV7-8 TGTGCCAGCAGCTTGGACATCCAAGAGACCCAGTACTTC CASSLDIQETQYF
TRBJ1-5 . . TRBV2 TGTGCCACCCGGGGACCCACCGGGCAGCCCCAGCATTTT CATRGPTGQPQHF
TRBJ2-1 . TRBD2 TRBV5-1 TGCGCCAGCAGCTCCGGACTAGCGGGAGCCCATGAGCAGTTCTTC CASSSGLAGAHEQFF
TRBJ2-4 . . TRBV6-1 TGTGCCAGCAGGAATGGAGCGCTAGCCAAAAACATTCAGTACTTC CASRNGALAKNIQYF
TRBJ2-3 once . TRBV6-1 TGTGCCAGCAGGCCGCGACCCACAGATACGCAGTATTTT CASRPRPTDTQYF
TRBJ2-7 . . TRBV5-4 TGTGCCAGCAGCTTGAGGAGCGTCGGGGCCTACGAGCAGTACTTC CASSLRSVGAYEQYF
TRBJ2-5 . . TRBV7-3 TGTGCCAGCAGCAACGGACAGCAAGAGACCCAGTACTTC CASSNGQQETQYF
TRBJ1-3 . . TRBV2 TGTGCCAGCGGGGATCAGGGGTCTGGAAACACCATATATTTT CASGDQGSGNTIYF